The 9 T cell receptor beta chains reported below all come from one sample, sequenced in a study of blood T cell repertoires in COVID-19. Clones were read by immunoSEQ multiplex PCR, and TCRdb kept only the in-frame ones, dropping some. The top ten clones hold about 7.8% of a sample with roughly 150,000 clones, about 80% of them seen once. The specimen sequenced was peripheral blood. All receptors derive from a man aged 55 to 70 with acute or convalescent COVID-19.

CDR3 sequence (DNA): TGTGCCAGCACCCTGACAGGGGGTAATTCACCCCTCCACTTT. Its protein product is CASTLTGGNSPLHF. The J gene is TRBJ1-6, the V gene TRBV5-4, with 9 bases fitting TRBD1. V shed 6 bases and J 6 bases; nucleotides not matched to a gene: 4. Germline values: CDR1 SGHNT, CDR2 YYREEE (reference sequence). CDR3 length: 14 amino acids.

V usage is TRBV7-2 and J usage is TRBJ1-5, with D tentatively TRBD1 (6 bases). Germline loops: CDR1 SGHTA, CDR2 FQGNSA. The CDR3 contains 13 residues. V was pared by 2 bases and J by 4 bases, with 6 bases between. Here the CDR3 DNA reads TGTGCCAGCAGCTTACAGGGGAATCAGCCCCAGCATTTT. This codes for CASSLQGNQPQHF.

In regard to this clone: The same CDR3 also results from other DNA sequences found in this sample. The CDR3 region is CASSVEDSQETQYF. CDR3 nucleotides: TGTGCCAGCAGCGTCGAGGACAGTCAAGAGACCCAGTACTTC. The J gene is TRBJ2-5, the V gene TRBV9, with D perhaps TRBD1 (6 bases). Per the germline V gene, CDR1 is SGDLS and CDR2 is YYNGEE. The CDR3 contains 14 residues. With 2 bases removed from V and 2 bases from J, the gap between germline ends came to 10 bases.

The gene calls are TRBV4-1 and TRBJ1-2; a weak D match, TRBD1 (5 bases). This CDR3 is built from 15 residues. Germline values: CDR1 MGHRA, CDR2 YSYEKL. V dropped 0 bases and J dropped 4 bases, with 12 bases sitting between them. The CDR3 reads CASSQDPRELYGYTF. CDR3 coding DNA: TGCGCCAGCAGCCAAGACCCCAGGGAACTCTATGGCTACACCTTC.

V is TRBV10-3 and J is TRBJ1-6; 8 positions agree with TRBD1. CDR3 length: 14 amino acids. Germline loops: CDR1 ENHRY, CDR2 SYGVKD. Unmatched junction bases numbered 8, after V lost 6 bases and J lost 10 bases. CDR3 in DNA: TGTGCCATCAGAGTGGACAGGGTCGGGTCACCCCTCCACTTT. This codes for CAIRVDRVGSPLHF.

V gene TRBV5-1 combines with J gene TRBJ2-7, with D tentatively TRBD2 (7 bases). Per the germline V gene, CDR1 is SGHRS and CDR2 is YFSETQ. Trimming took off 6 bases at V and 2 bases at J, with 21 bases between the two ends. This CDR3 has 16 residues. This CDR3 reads CASNLNGGAAPYEQYF. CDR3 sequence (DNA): TGCGCCAGCAACCTGAATGGGGGGGCGGCACCCTACGAGCAGTACTTC.

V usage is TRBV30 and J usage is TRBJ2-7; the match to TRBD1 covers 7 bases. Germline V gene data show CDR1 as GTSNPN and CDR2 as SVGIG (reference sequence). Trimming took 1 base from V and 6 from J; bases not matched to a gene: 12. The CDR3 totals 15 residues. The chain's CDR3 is CAWSEFQTGLPEQYF. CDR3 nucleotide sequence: TGTGCCTGGAGTGAATTCCAGACAGGGCTCCCCGAGCAGTACTTC.

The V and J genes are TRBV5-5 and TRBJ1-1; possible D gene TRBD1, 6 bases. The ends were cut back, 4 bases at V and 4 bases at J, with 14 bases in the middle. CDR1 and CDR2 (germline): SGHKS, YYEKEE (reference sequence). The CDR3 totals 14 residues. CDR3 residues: CASSHFTGPTEAFF. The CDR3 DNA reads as TGTGCCAGCAGCCATTTTACAGGGCCCACTGAAGCTTTCTTT.

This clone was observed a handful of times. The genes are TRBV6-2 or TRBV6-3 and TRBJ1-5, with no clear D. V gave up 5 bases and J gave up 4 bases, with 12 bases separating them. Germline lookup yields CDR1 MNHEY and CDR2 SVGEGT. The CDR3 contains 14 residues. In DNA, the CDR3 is TGTGCCAGCAGTCGATCCGGGTATAATCAGCCCCAGCATTTT. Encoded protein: CASSRSGYNQPQHF.